These 32 T cell receptor beta chains originate from one sample sequenced in a study of shared clonotypes between healthy human individuals (dated by TCRdb to the early 2020s). Libraries were prepared through the immunoSEQ multiplex PCR assay. This is the immuneACCESS table as TCRdb keeps it, with only in-frame sequences that have V and J called. A part of the clones is gone; compared with another copy, unresolved V genes explain less than half, and the rest is unexplained. The sample table shows about 2.3 million clones, and approximately 95% are seen once. The top ten constitute 0.39% of the sample. Sequenced: naive CD4+ T cells from PBMCs. Interpreted using the paper, the cell subset or site label stands for: CD45RA+ positively selected. These receptors were taken from a man between 18 and 35 years old in good health. Some clones in this sample may be carry-over from other donors' samples.

This clone was found once. The V call is TRBV5-1, the J call TRBJ2-1; 8 nucleotides match TRBD2. The CDR3 has 14 residues. CDR1 SGHRS and CDR2 YFSETQ come from the germline V gene. The V segment lost 3 bases and the J segment 8 bases; nucleotides outside the gene matches: 7. Here the CDR3 DNA reads TGCGCCAGCAGCTCCCCGGCGGGGGGCTATGAGCAGTTCTTC. It yields the protein CASSSPAGGYEQFF.

This clone was detected only a few times. The V and J genes are TRBV2 and TRBJ2-7, with unresolved D. In germline, CDR1 is SNHLY, CDR2 FYNNEI. CDR3 size: 11 residues. V lost 10 bases to trimming and J lost 3 bases, with 10 bases between them. CDR3 DNA sequence: TGTGCCACCACCGCTAACTACGAGCAGTACTTC. It specifies CATTANYEQYF. Variable domain in full (rest from reference TRBV2 and TRBJ2-7): EPEVTQTPSHQVTQMGQEVILRCVPISNHLYFYWYRQILGQKVEFLVSFYNNEISEKSEIFDDQFSVERPDGSNFTLKIRSTKLEDSAMYFCATTANYEQYFGPGTRLTVT.

Details on this clone: This CDR3 is also generated by other DNA sequences in the sample. The V and J genes are TRBV4-2 and TRBJ2-7; 7 positions agree with TRBD2. From germline, CDR1 is LGHNA and CDR2 YNFKEQ. The CDR3 spans 15 residues. With V trimmed by 4 bases and J by 3 bases, 9 bases remained unmatched. CDR3 coding DNA: TGTGCCAGCAGCCTAGGGACTACCATTCTCTACGAGCAGTACTTC. This gives the protein CASSLGTTILYEQYF.

The CDR3 DNA reads TGTGCCAGTGGGACCCCCGCCTACACTGAAGCTTTCTTT. Encoded protein: CASGTPAYTEAFF. V and J are TRBV19 and TRBJ1-1; possibly TRBD1 for D (5 bases). Germline V gene lookup returns CDR1 LNHDA and CDR2 SQIVND (reference sequence). The V gene lost 8 bases and the J gene lost 3 bases, with 13 bases spanning the gap. The CDR3 is made up of 13 amino acids.

This chain links TRBV28 with TRBJ2-3; D remains unclear. This CDR3 is 13 amino acids long. The V gene lost 5 bases and the J gene lost 5 bases, with 11 bases spanning the gap. Germline CDR1 and CDR2: MDHEN and SYDVKM. CDR3 bases: TGTGCCAGCAGTCCCCGGATGGGAGATACGCAGTATTTT. This gives the protein CASSPRMGDTQYF.

The rearrangement links TRBV9 to TRBJ2-3; D not resolved. CDR3 length: 16 residues. Trimming took off 0 bases at V and 6 bases at J, with 17 bases between the two ends. The V gene's germline CDR1 is SGDLS and CDR2 YYNGEE. This chain's CDR3 is CASSVDLSWVRDTQYF. The CDR3 nucleotides read TGTGCCAGCAGCGTAGACCTGAGCTGGGTGCGGGATACGCAGTATTTT.

The J gene is TRBJ2-1, the V gene TRBV7-8, with TRBD1 matching 8 bases. The length of the CDR3 is 13 residues. Germline values: CDR1 SGHVS, CDR2 FQNEAQ. The ends lost 5 bases at V and 6 bases at J; junction bases unmatched: 3. CDR3 coding DNA: TGTGCCAGCAGCGCCGACAGGGGCAATGAGCAGTTCTTC. It translates to CASSADRGNEQFF.

The chain links TRBV5-1 to TRBJ2-1, with 14 bases aligning to TRBD2. With 2 bases clipped from V and 2 bases from J, the junction kept 3 bases outside the gene matches. From germline, CDR1 is SGHRS and CDR2 YFSETQ. CDR3 size: 17 residues. CDR3 region: CASSFGLAGGAYNEQFF. The CDR3, as DNA: TGCGCCAGCAGCTTCGGACTAGCGGGAGGTGCCTACAATGAGCAGTTCTTC.

As DNA, the CDR3 is TGTGCCAGCTCGCCTCCGGACGCCCTAGCGGGAGCCTACGAGCAGTACTTC. Its translation: CASSPPDALAGAYEQYF. The J gene is TRBJ2-7, the V gene TRBV18, with 10 bases that match TRBD2. The CDR3 runs 17 residues. Unmatched junction bases numbered 13, after V lost 6 bases and J lost 2 bases. Germline-derived CDR1 and CDR2 are KGHSH and LQKENI. The variable domain in full, with the rest retrieved from reference TRBV18 and TRBJ2-7, is NAGVMQNPRHLVRRRGQEARLRCSPMKGHSHVYWYRQLPEEGLKFMVYLQKENIIDESGMPKERFSAEFPKEGPSILRIQQVVRGDSAAYFCASSPPDALAGAYEQYFGPGTRLTVT.

The chain employs TRBV5-6 and TRBJ2-7, with TRBD2 matching 7 bases. Per germline, CDR1 SGHDT and CDR2 YYEEEE. The CDR3 covers 14 residues. Trimming took 4 bases from V and 4 from J; bases not matched to a gene: 8. As DNA, the CDR3 is TGTGCCAGCAGCCAGGGTAGCGGGTATTACGAGCAGTACTTC. Translation gives CASSQGSGYYEQYF.

This chain links TRBV12-5 with TRBJ1-2, with TRBD1 as a possible D gene (6 bases). CDR3 length: 16 residues. Between the trimmed V and J ends, which lost 2 bases and 5 bases, there was a span of 18 bases. From germline, CDR1 is LGHNT and CDR2 FRNRAP. This CDR3 is CASGLREGGADYGYTF. In DNA form, the CDR3 reads TGTGCTAGTGGTTTGAGGGAGGGGGGCGCAGATTATGGCTACACCTTC.

The rearrangement joins TRBV5-6 to TRBJ1-1; 9 bases line up with TRBD1. CDR3 size: 15 residues. Germline V lookup: CDR1 SGHDT, CDR2 YYEEEE. V dropped 4 bases and J dropped 1; count of bases not matched to a gene: 5. Here the CDR3 DNA reads TGTGCCAGCAGCCTAGCGGGACAGGGGAACACTGAAGCTTTCTTT. Translating gives CASSLAGQGNTEAFF.

The chain carries TRBV18 and TRBJ1-4; D remains unclear. V was pared by 3 bases and J by 8 bases, with 10 bases between. This CDR3 comprises 13 residues. Germline assignment: CDR1 KGHSH and CDR2 LQKENI. The CDR3 loop is CASSPARREKLFF. As DNA, the CDR3 is TGTGCCAGCTCACCCGCCCGAAGGGAAAAACTGTTTTTT.

J is TRBJ2-7 and V is TRBV14; 10 nucleotides agree with TRBD1. CDR1 and CDR2 (germline): SGHDN, FVKESK. The J segment lost 4 bases and the V segment lost 0 bases, leaving 9 bases of the junction unmatched. This CDR3 has 17 residues. The DNA of the CDR3 is TGTGCCAGCAGCCAAGACGACCGGGACAGGGGAATATACGAGCAGTACTTC. Protein product: CASSQDDRDRGIYEQYF.

The chain uses TRBV10-2 and TRBJ2-5; D call uncertain. CDR1 and CDR2 from the germline V gene are WSHSY and SAAADI. This CDR3 contains 12 residues. The V end lost 6 bases, the J end lost 4 bases, and 9 bases lay between the germline ends. Here the CDR3 reads CASSSNRETQYF. The CDR3 DNA sequence: TGCGCCAGCAGCAGCAACCGAGAGACCCAGTACTTC.

The rearrangement uses TRBV11-3 and TRBJ1-1, with 7 bases aligning to TRBD1. V lost 1 base, J lost 3 bases, and 11 bases stayed unmatched. Germline loops: CDR1 SGHNT, CDR2 YENEEA. CDR3 length: 17 residues. The CDR3 nucleotides are TGTGCCAGCAGCTTAGGACAGGGTGGGTTTAGCGACACTGAAGCTTTCTTT. This translates into CASSLGQGGFSDTEAFF.

The chain is built from TRBV2 and TRBJ1-4; D call uncertain. Deletions cut 4 bases from V and 8 bases from J, with 17 bases between. This CDR3 contains 15 residues. CDR1 and CDR2 from the germline V gene are SNHLY and FYNNEI. The CDR3 bases are TGTGCCAGCAGTGGTTTAGACACAATGGGAGAAAAACTGTTTTTT. Translated: CASSGLDTMGEKLFF.

This chain connects TRBV4-2 to TRBJ2-2, with D uncertain. The germline CDR1 and CDR2 sequences are LGHNA and YNFKEQ. V lost 5 bases to trimming and J lost 4 bases, with 11 bases between them. This CDR3 is 14 amino acids long. The CDR3 loop reads CASSLGRVTGELFF. CDR3 coding DNA: TGTGCCAGCAGCTTAGGCCGGGTCACCGGGGAGCTGTTTTTT.

The gene calls are TRBV4-1 and TRBJ2-7; a possible D gene is TRBD1 (5 bases). Germline V gene data show CDR1 as MGHRA and CDR2 as YSYEKL. V was clipped by 3 bases and J by 4 bases, with 13 bases between them. The CDR3 length is 14 residues. The CDR3, as DNA: TGCGCCAGCAGCCAGGGGATTCAGGGTTACGAGCAGTACTTC. Translated, it gives CASSQGIQGYEQYF.

V and J are TRBV28 and TRBJ1-4, with no clear D. The CDR3 consists of 17 residues. V dropped 7 bases and J dropped 6 bases, with 24 bases sitting between them. Germline V gives CDR1 MDHEN, CDR2 SYDVKM. CDR3 region: CASTRLNFLRKDEKLFF. CDR3 nucleotides: TGTGCCAGCACTCGCCTTAACTTTCTCAGGAAGGATGAAAAACTGTTTTTT.

The rearrangement uses TRBV19 and TRBJ1-2, with 8 bases identical to TRBD1. Trimming cost V 5 bases and J 5 bases; bases outside gene matches: 10. Looked up from germline, CDR1 is LNHDA and CDR2 is SQIVND (reference sequence). The CDR3 runs 15 residues. CDR3 loop: CASSFAGTGLYGYTF. CDR3 bases: TGTGCCAGTAGTTTCGCCGGGACAGGTCTTTATGGCTACACCTTC.

CDR3 sequence (DNA): TGCGCCAGCAGCTTAGTAGGCTTGGGACAGGGATATCGTCCGGACGAGCAGTACTTC. Translation gives CASSLVGLGQGYRPDEQYF. The J gene is TRBJ2-7, the V gene TRBV5-1; 9 bases are shared with TRBD1. The CDR3 loop spans 19 amino acids. CDR1 is SGHRS, CDR2 YFSETQ, per germline. V was pared by 2 bases and J by 5 bases, with 20 bases of the junction left unmatched.

This clone occurred once. This rearrangement joins TRBV7-8 to TRBJ2-2; D is possibly TRBD2 (5 bases). V was cut by 5 bases and J by 3 bases, with 22 bases left in between. CDR1 is SGHVS and CDR2 is FQNEAQ in the germline V gene. The CDR3 spans 18 residues. CDR3 in amino acids: CASSPIEARGTYTGELFF. The CDR3 DNA sequence: TGTGCCAGCAGCCCAATTGAGGCTCGGGGTACCTACACCGGGGAGCTGTTTTTT.

This chain connects TRBV28 to TRBJ2-7; D gene unclear. Trimming took 3 bases from V and 0 from J, leaving 18 bases between them. Germline V gene sequence: CDR1 MDHEN, CDR2 SYDVKM. CDR3 length: 17 amino acids. The CDR3 nucleotides read TGTGCCAGCAGTTTCCCCCTCGAGATACTTACCTCCTACGAGCAGTACTTC. This translates into CASSFPLEILTSYEQYF.

This rearrangement joins TRBV5-1 to TRBJ1-4, with 7 bases identical to TRBD1. The CDR3 totals 15 residues. CDR1 is SGHRS, CDR2 YFSETQ, per germline. Unmatched junction bases numbered 8, after V lost 2 bases and J lost 7 bases. The CDR3 protein is CASSFRQGQGEKLFF. As DNA, the CDR3 is TGCGCCAGCAGCTTTAGACAGGGTCAAGGTGAAAAACTGTTTTTT.

This sequence joins TRBV2 and TRBJ2-5; D remains unclear. CDR1 and CDR2 (germline): SNHLY, FYNNEI. The length of the CDR3 is 13 residues. V was trimmed by 5 bases and J by 0 bases, leaving 7 bases between them. The CDR3 protein is CASSRTDQETQYF. DNA of the CDR3: TGTGCCAGCAGTAGAACAGACCAAGAGACCCAGTACTTC.

The V call is TRBV29-1, the J call TRBJ2-3; D may be TRBD2 (6 bases). The CDR3 has 14 residues. The V gene lost 5 bases and the J gene lost 0 bases, with 12 bases spanning the gap. The V gene's germline CDR1 is SQVTM and CDR2 ANQGSEA. The CDR3, as DNA: TGCAGCGTTTCTCGTGCGGGGAGCACAGATACGCAGTATTTT. Encoded protein: CSVSRAGSTDTQYF.

CDR3 loop: CASTSPVGHTGELFF. The CDR3 nucleotides read TGTGCCAGCACCTCGCCCGTAGGCCATACCGGGGAGCTGTTTTTT. The rearrangement links TRBV7-2 to TRBJ2-2; D gene ambiguous. This CDR3 has 15 residues. Trimming left V 7 bases short and J 5 bases short, with 17 bases between. The germline V gene encodes CDR1 SGHTA and CDR2 FQGNSA.

The rearrangement uses TRBV7-2 and TRBJ1-5; 7 bases map to TRBD1. This CDR3 contains 15 residues. The trim removed 2 bases at V and 5 bases at J, leaving 6 bases unmatched. Germline V gene data show CDR1 as SGHTA and CDR2 as FQGNSA. CDR3 sequence (DNA): TGTGCCAGCAGCTTAAGTAACAGGGGTGATCAGCCCCAGCATTTT. Translation: CASSLSNRGDQPQHF.

This rearrangement joins TRBV2 to TRBJ2-2; tentatively, D is TRBD1 (5 bases). CDR1 and CDR2 from the germline V gene are SNHLY and FYNNEI. The germline V and J ends were trimmed by 6 bases and 2 bases, with 10 bases remaining between them. The CDR3 length is 14 residues. CDR3: CASSRQKNTGELFF. Written as DNA, the CDR3 is TGTGCCAGCAGCCGACAGAAAAACACCGGGGAGCTGTTTTTT.

The chain carries TRBV19 and TRBJ1-4; perhaps TRBD1 as D (6 bases). This CDR3 spans 13 amino acids. Between the trimmed V and J ends, which lost 10 bases and 5 bases, there was a span of 14 bases. Germline V gene lookup returns CDR1 LNHDA and CDR2 SQIVND (reference sequence). CDR3 sequence reads: CATAGQRNEKLFF. CDR3 DNA: TGTGCCACTGCAGGACAGCGGAATGAAAAACTGTTTTTT.

This chain connects TRBV28 to TRBJ2-7; 7 nucleotides agree with TRBD1. The CDR3 totals 14 residues. J gave up 0 bases and V 8 bases, and 7 bases lay outside the gene matches. Germline CDR1 and CDR2: MDHEN and SYDVKM. CDR3 in amino acids: CASGPDRASYEQYF. Written as DNA, the CDR3 is TGTGCCAGCGGTCCCGACAGGGCCTCCTACGAGCAGTACTTC. The full variable domain, with the rest looked up from reference TRBV28 and TRBJ2-7, is DVKVTQSSRYLVKRTGEKVFLECVQDMDHENMFWYRQDPGLGLRLIYFSYDVKMKEKGDIPEGYSVSREKKERFSLILESASTNQTSMYLCASGPDRASYEQYFGPGTRLTVT.